The 4 T cell receptor beta chains listed next were all sequenced from one sample in a study of OX40 agonist ivuxolimab in advanced cancers. The table came from immunoSEQ multiplex PCR; TCRdb's copy has only in-frame clones and leaves some out. The sample lists 100,000 to 110,000 clones, about 88% occurring once. This material consisted of CD4+ or CD8+ T cells sorted from blood, taken in a trial of the OX40 agonist ivuxolimab. Receptors originate from an adult with an advanced solid tumor such as melanoma, head and neck, liver or kidney cancer.

The chain combines TRBV15 with TRBJ2-7; tentative D call: TRBD2 (5 bases). With 0 bases removed from V and 4 bases from J, the gap between germline ends came to 19 bases. Per the germline V gene, CDR1 is LNHNV and CDR2 is YYDKDF (reference sequence). The CDR3 is 17 amino acids. The CDR3 DNA is TGTGCCACCAGCAGAGAAACTAGTGGGGTCTATACTTACGAGCAGTACTTC. Translating it yields CATSRETSGVYTYEQYF.

This clone was recorded once. The genes are TRBV29-1 and TRBJ2-1; D not certain. This CDR3 contains 11 residues. Germline assignment: CDR1 SQVTM and CDR2 ANQGSEA. V dropped 5 bases and J dropped 5 bases, with 7 bases sitting between them. The CDR3 loop reads CSVSLDNEQFF. The DNA for the CDR3 is TGCAGCGTTTCGCTCGACAATGAGCAGTTCTTC.

V is TRBV5-4 and J is TRBJ2-5, with TRBD2 matching 12 bases. The CDR3 contains 15 residues. The V gene end was trimmed by 3 bases and the J gene end by 5 bases; junction bases not matched to a gene: 5. Germline values: CDR1 SGHNT, CDR2 YYREEE (reference sequence). Written as DNA, the CDR3 is TGTGCCAGCAGCTCGACTAGCGGGAGTTCGGAGACCCAGTACTTC. Residues: CASSSTSGSSETQYF.

The CDR3 DNA follows: TGTGCCAGCAGTTTCCTCTTGACTAGCGGGAGGCAATACGAGCAGTACTTC. Amino acids: CASSFLLTSGRQYEQYF. This chain connects TRBV27 to TRBJ2-7, with TRBD2 identical over 13 bases. CDR3 length: 17 residues. The V gene's germline CDR1 is MNHEY and CDR2 SMNVEV (reference sequence). Trimming took 3 bases from V and 4 from J; bases not matched to a gene: 9.